The 15 T cell receptor beta chains below all came from one sample that was sequenced in a study of graft-versus-host responses after intestinal transplantation. For these receptors, no antigen is known. Only in-frame clones appear in the TCRdb table, and some are missing; sequencing was by immunoSEQ multiplex PCR. This sample has 95,000 to 150,000 clones; around 96% occur once, and the top ten carry more than 2.5%. Specimen: unstimulated CD8+ T cells sorted from spleen or lymph node cells, collected before intestinal transplant. These receptors all stem from a human donor who received an intestinal transplant.

The chain uses TRBV7-3 and TRBJ2-1; 7 bases are a match to TRBD2. V lost 4 bases and J lost 9; bases outside the gene matches: 6. The CDR3 is made up of 13 amino acids. Germline V CDR1 and CDR2: SGHTA, FQGTGA. The CDR3 protein is CASSSGLFGEQFF. In nucleotides, the CDR3 is TGTGCCAGCAGCTCGGGACTATTCGGTGAGCAGTTCTTC.

This clone was seen once. The rearrangement joins TRBV11-3 to TRBJ2-7, with 8 bases aligning to TRBD1. CDR1 is SGHNT and CDR2 is YENEEA in the germline V gene. The CDR3 loop spans 12 amino acids. J lost 5 bases, V lost 5 bases, and 2 bases had no gene match. CDR3 sequence: CASSMTGDEQYF. The CDR3 DNA is TGTGCCAGCAGCATGACAGGGGACGAGCAGTACTTC.

The genes are TRBV14 and TRBJ1-4; the D gene is possibly TRBD1 (6 bases). The CDR3 covers 16 residues. Germline CDR1 reads SGHDN; CDR2 reads FVKESK. V was clipped by 5 bases and J by 0 bases, with 13 bases between them. The CDR3, as DNA: TGTGCCAGCAGCTTCCGATACAGGGCAACTAATGAAAAACTGTTTTTT. Translated: CASSFRYRATNEKLFF.

Note on this clone: A read error may produce the germline difference seen at one junction end. The chain couples TRBV9 to TRBJ2-7; 10 bases align to TRBD1. Germline V gives CDR1 SGDLS, CDR2 YYNGEE. CDR3 length: 14 residues. CDR3 coding DNA: TGTGCCAGCAGCGGACAGGGGGCCTCCTTCGAGCAGTACTTC. This codes for CASSGQGASFEQYF. Looking up the rest from reference TRBV9 and TRBJ2-7 gives the full variable domain: DSGVTQTPKHLITATGQRVTLRCSPRSGDLSVYWYQQSLDQGLQFLIQYYNGEERAKGNILERFSAQQFPDLHSELNLSSLELGDSALYFCASSGQGASFEQYFGPGTRLTVT.

This clone showed up just once. The rearrangement joins TRBV10-3 to TRBJ2-7, with D perhaps matching TRBD1 (6 bases). The CDR3 runs to 14 residues. V lost 3 bases to trimming and J lost 3 bases, with 12 bases between them. Germline V CDR1 and CDR2: ENHRY, SYGVKD. The CDR3 protein is CAISDRGEFYEQYF. CDR3 coding DNA: TGTGCCATCAGTGACAGGGGAGAATTCTACGAGCAGTACTTC.

The chain employs TRBV7-8 and TRBJ2-1, with 8 nucleotides matching TRBD1. The germline CDR1 and CDR2 sequences are SGHVS and FQNEAQ. This CDR3 has 14 amino acids. Losses at the gene ends were 4 bases for V and 5 bases for J; bases not matched to a gene: 4. As DNA, the CDR3 is TGTGCCAGCAGCTCAGGGGGCCCCAACAATGAGCAGTTCTTC. Protein sequence: CASSSGGPNNEQFF.

The chain carries TRBV27 and TRBJ1-1; 9 bases are shared with TRBD1. J gave up 4 bases and V 4 bases, and 4 bases lay outside the gene matches. The CDR3 is 14 amino acids. The V gene's germline CDR1 is MNHEY and CDR2 SMNVEV (reference sequence). The CDR3 nucleotides are TGTGCCAGCAGTTCAGACAGGGGGGGCACTGAAGCTTTCTTT. As protein: CASSSDRGGTEAFF.

The chain employs TRBV29-1 and TRBJ2-5, with 9 bases identical to TRBD1. Looked up from germline, CDR1 is SQVTM and CDR2 is ANQGSEA. The CDR3 consists of 14 residues. V lost 3 bases and J lost 4; bases outside the gene matches: 6. CDR3: CSVDGATGGETQYF. The CDR3 region has the DNA TGCAGCGTTGATGGAGCGACAGGGGGAGAGACCCAGTACTTC.

The chain recombines TRBV30 with TRBJ2-1; D ambiguous. Germline V gene lookup returns CDR1 GTSNPN and CDR2 SVGIG (reference sequence). The CDR3 contains 13 residues. V was trimmed by 2 bases and J by 8 bases, leaving 13 bases between them. Here the CDR3 reads CAWSYGAQDEQFF. DNA of the CDR3: TGTGCCTGGAGTTACGGCGCTCAAGATGAGCAGTTCTTC. Full variable domain (rest looked up from reference TRBV30 and TRBJ2-1): SQTIHQWPATLVQPVGSPLSLECTVEGTSNPNLYWYRQAAGRGLQLLFYSVGIGQISSEVPQNLSASRPQDRQFILSSKKLLLSDSGFYLCAWSYGAQDEQFFGPGTRLTVL.

V is TRBV15 and J is TRBJ2-3; D tentatively fits TRBD1 or TRBD2 (5 bases each). Germline lookup yields CDR1 LNHNV and CDR2 YYDKDF (reference sequence). The CDR3 runs to 16 residues. Between the trimmed V and J ends, which lost 9 bases and 4 bases, there was a span of 23 bases. The CDR3 nucleotides are TGTGCCACTTCTTTCGGGAAGGGGCTGGGGGCAGATACGCAGTATTTT. This codes for CATSFGKGLGADTQYF.

The chain carries TRBV4-3 and TRBJ1-1; a weak D match, TRBD1 (5 bases). The germline V and J ends were trimmed by 0 bases and 4 bases, with 12 bases remaining between them. The CDR3 has 15 residues. Germline V CDR1 and CDR2: LGHNA, YSLEER. The CDR3 loop reads CASSQDGQGSTEAFF. In DNA, the CDR3 is TGCGCCAGCAGCCAAGATGGGCAGGGATCCACTGAAGCTTTCTTT.

On this clone itself: A read error may account for a junction end that differs from germline. This chain connects TRBV4-2 to TRBJ2-1; TRBD2 aligns across 8 bases. This CDR3 region has 16 residues. The germline CDR1 and CDR2 sequences are LGHNA and YNFKEQ. CDR3 in DNA: TGTGCCAGCAGCGAAGAGCGGGGGAGATATTACAATGAGCAGTTCTTC. Amino acid sequence: CASSEERGRYYNEQFF.

V and J are TRBV7-9 and TRBJ2-1; 12 bases agree with TRBD2. The CDR3 length is 17 residues. J was trimmed by 7 bases and V by 2 bases; bases with no gene match: 9. CDR1 SEHNR and CDR2 FQNEAQ come from the germline V gene (reference sequence). DNA of the CDR3: TGTGCCAGCAGCTTACGCAGTCATACTAGCGGGAGGAATGAGCAGTTCTTC. Translation: CASSLRSHTSGRNEQFF.

J is TRBJ1-1 and V is TRBV28, with 8 bases identical to TRBD1. Germline V gene lookup returns CDR1 MDHEN and CDR2 SYDVKM. V lost 4 bases to trimming and J lost 2 bases; unmatched junction nucleotides: 3. The CDR3 contains 14 residues. CDR3 region: CASSSGQANTEAFF. The CDR3 region has the DNA TGTGCCAGCAGTTCGGGACAGGCTAACACTGAAGCTTTCTTT. The full variable domain, in which reference TRBV28 and TRBJ1-1 provide the parts outside the CDR3, is DVKVTQSSRYLVKRTGEKVFLECVQDMDHENMFWYRQDPGLGLRLIYFSYDVKMKEKGDIPEGYSVSREKKERFSLILESASTNQTSMYLCASSSGQANTEAFFGQGTRLTVV.

The chain joins TRBV4-2 to TRBJ2-1; D unclear. Germline values: CDR1 LGHNA, CDR2 YNFKEQ. This CDR3 is 14 amino acids long. V lost 1 base and J lost 7, with 11 bases in between. In nucleotides, the CDR3 is TGTGCCAGCAGCCAAGGCGGAACTTCTAATGAGCAGTTCTTC. Its translation is CASSQGGTSNEQFF.